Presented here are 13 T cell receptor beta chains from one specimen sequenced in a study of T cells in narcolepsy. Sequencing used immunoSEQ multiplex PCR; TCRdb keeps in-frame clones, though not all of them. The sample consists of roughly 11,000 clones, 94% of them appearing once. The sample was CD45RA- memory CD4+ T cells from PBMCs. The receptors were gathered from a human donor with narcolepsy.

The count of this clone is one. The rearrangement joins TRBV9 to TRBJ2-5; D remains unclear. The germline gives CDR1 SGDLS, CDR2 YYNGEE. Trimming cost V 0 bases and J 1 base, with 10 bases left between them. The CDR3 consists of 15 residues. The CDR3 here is CASSVVGRPQETQYF. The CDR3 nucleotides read TGTGCCAGCAGCGTAGTTGGCAGGCCCCAAGAGACCCAGTACTTC.

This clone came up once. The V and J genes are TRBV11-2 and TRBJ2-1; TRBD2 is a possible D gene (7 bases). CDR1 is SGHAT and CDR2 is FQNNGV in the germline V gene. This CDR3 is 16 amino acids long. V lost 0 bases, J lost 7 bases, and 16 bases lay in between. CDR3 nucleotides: TGTGCCAGCAGCTTAGACGGGGGGCCCGGGGGTAATGAGCAGTTCTTC. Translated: CASSLDGGPGGNEQFF.

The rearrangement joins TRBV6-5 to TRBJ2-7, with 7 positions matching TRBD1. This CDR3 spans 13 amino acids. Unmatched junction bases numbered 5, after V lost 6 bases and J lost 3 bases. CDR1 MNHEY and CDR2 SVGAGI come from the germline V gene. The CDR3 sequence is CASRPRTGYEQYF. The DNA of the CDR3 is TGTGCCAGCAGACCAAGGACAGGCTACGAGCAGTACTTC.

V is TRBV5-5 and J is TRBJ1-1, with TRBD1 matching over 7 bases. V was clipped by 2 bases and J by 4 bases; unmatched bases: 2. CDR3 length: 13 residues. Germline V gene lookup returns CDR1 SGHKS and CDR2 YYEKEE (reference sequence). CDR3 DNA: TGTGCCAGCAGCTTAACAGGGGCCACTGAAGCTTTCTTT. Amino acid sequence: CASSLTGATEAFF.

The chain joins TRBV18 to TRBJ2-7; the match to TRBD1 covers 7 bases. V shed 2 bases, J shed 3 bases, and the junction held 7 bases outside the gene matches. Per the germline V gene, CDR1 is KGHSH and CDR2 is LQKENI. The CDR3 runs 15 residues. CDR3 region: CASSPSTGSLYEQYF. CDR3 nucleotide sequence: TGTGCCAGCTCACCATCGACAGGGTCTCTCTACGAGCAGTACTTC.

Here the CDR3 DNA reads TGTGCCAGCGGGTTCCTCAACAGGGGGACTAATGAAAAACTGTTTTTT. Protein product: CASGFLNRGTNEKLFF. The chain combines TRBV27 with TRBJ1-4; 8 bases map to TRBD1. The germline V gene has CDR1 MNHEY and CDR2 SMNVEV (reference sequence). V lost 8 bases to trimming and J lost 2 bases; unmatched junction nucleotides: 10. The CDR3 totals 16 residues.

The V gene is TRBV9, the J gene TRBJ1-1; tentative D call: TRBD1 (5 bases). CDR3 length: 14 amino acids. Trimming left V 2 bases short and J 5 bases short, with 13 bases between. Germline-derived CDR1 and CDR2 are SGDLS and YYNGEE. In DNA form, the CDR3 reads TGTGCCAGCAGCGTGATCGGGGGGTTAACTGAAGCTTTCTTT. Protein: CASSVIGGLTEAFF.

The CDR3 here is CASSLDPVSSYEQYF. The CDR3 coding sequence is TGTGCCAGCAGCTTAGACCCGGTAAGCTCCTACGAGCAGTACTTC. The J gene is TRBJ2-7, the V gene TRBV7-6; D is undetermined. The CDR3 is 15 residues long. Trimming pared 1 base from V and 0 bases from J, leaving 10 bases between. Per the germline V gene, CDR1 is SGHVS and CDR2 is FNYEAQ.

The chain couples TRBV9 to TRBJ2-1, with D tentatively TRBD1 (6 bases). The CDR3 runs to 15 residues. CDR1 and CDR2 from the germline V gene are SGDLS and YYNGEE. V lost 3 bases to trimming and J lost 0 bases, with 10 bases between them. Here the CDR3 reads CASSAQDSSYNEQFF. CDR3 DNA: TGTGCCAGCAGCGCTCAGGACAGCTCCTACAATGAGCAGTTCTTC.

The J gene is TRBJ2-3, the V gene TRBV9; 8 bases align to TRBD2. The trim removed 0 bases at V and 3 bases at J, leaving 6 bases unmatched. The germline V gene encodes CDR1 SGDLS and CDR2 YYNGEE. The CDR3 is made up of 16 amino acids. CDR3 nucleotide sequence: TGTGCCAGCAGCGTAGCCGGCGGGGGGCCAACAGATACGCAGTATTTT. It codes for CASSVAGGGPTDTQYF.

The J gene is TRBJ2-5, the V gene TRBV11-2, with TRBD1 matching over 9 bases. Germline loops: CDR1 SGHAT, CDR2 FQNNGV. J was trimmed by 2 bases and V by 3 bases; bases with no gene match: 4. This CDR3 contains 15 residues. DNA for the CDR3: TGTGCCAGCAGCTTTTCCGGGACAGGGCAAGAGACCCAGTACTTC. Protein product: CASSFSGTGQETQYF.

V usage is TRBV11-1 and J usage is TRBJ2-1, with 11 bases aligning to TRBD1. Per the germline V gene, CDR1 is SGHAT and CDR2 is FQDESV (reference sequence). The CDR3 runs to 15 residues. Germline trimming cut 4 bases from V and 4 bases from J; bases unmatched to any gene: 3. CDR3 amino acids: CASSSGQGEYNEQFF. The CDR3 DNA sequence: TGTGCCAGCAGCTCGGGACAGGGGGAATACAATGAGCAGTTCTTC.

CDR3 amino acids: CASGGAYPGELFF. CDR3 nucleotides: TGTGCCTCAGGGGGCGCCTACCCCGGGGAGCTGTTTTTT. The genes are TRBV18 and TRBJ2-2; TRBD1 aligns across 8 bases. The CDR3 runs 13 residues. Per germline, CDR1 KGHSH and CDR2 LQKENI. V was clipped by 11 bases and J by 6 bases; unmatched bases: 8. Filled out from reference TRBV18 and TRBJ2-2, the complete variable domain reads NAGVMQNPRHLVRRRGQEARLRCSPMKGHSHVYWYRQLPEEGLKFMVYLQKENIIDESGMPKERFSAEFPKEGPSILRIQQVVRGDSAAYFCASGGAYPGELFFGEGSRLTVL.